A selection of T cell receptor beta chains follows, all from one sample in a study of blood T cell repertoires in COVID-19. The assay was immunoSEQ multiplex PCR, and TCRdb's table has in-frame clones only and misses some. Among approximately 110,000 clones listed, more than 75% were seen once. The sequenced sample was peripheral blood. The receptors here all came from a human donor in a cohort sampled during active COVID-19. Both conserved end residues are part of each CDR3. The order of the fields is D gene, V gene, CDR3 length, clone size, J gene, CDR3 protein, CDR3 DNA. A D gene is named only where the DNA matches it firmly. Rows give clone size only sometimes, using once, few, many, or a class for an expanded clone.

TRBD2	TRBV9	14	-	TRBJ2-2	CASRSGGDTGELFF	TGTGCCAGCAGGAGCGGGGGCGACACCGGGGAGCTGTTTTTT
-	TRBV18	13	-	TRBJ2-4	CASTRGTTNIQYF	TGTGCCAGCACCCGGGGGACGACGAACATTCAGTACTTC
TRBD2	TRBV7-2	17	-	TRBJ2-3	CASSPLAGVFRTDTQYF	TGTGCCAGCAGCCCGTTAGCGGGGGTCTTCCGCACAGATACGCAGTATTTT
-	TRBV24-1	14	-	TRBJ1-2	CATSDDSTLYGYTF	TGTGCCACCAGTGATGACTCCACCCTCTATGGCTACACCTTC
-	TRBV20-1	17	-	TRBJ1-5	CSASRALFTGSGQPQHF	TGCAGTGCTAGTCGAGCCCTTTTTACAGGGTCGGGGCAGCCCCAGCATTTT
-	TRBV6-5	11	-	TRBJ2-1	CASSQNNEQFF	TGTGCCAGCAGTCAAAACAATGAGCAGTTCTTC
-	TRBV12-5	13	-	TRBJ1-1	CASGLSVWTEAFF	TGTGCTAGTGGTTTGTCAGTTTGGACTGAAGCTTTCTTT
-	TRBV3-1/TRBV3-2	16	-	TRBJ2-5	CASSQDLAGGSRAQYF	TGTGCCAGCAGCCAAGATCTTGCCGGCGGGTCTAGGGCCCAGTACTTC
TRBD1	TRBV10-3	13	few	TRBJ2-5	CAIGTGQRETQYF	TGTGCCATCGGGACAGGGCAAAGGGAGACCCAGTACTTC
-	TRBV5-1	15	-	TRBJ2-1	CASTLLGGIPHEQFF	TGCGCCAGCACTCTGTTAGGGGGTATCCCACATGAGCAGTTCTTC
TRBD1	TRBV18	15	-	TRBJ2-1	CASSPDGQGSGEQFF	TGTGCCAGCTCACCAGACGGACAGGGCTCCGGGGAGCAGTTCTTC
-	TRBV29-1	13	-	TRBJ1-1	CSVVGGLNTEAFF	TGCAGCGTTGTGGGGGGTTTGAACACTGAAGCTTTCTTT
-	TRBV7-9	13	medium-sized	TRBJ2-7	CASSLPSRQEQYF	TGTGCCAGCAGCTTACCCTCCAGACAGGAGCAGTACTTC
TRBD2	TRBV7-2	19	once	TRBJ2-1	CASSLDRLAEPSSYNEQFF	TGTGCCAGCAGCTTAGACCGGCTAGCGGAGCCCAGCTCCTACAATGAGCAGTTCTTC
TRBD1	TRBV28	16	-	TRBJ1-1	CASSSPRQGRETEAFF	TGTGCCAGCAGTTCCCCGCGACAGGGGAGAGAAACTGAAGCTTTCTTT
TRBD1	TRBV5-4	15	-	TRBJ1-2	CASTYGTGYNYGYTF	TGTGCCAGCACGTACGGGACAGGTTATAACTATGGCTACACCTTC
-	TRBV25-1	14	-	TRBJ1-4	CASSPDRKDEKLFF	TGTGCCAGCAGTCCTGACAGGAAAGATGAAAAACTGTTTTTT
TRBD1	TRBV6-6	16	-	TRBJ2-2	CASRDQGAVGTGELFF	TGTGCCAGCAGGGACCAGGGGGCGGTGGGCACCGGGGAGCTGTTTTTT
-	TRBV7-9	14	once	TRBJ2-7	CASSLRDSHYEQYF	TGTGCCAGCAGCTTGCGTGACAGCCACTACGAGCAGTACTTC
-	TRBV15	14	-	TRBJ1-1	CATSRDIGGTEAFF	TGTGCCACCAGCAGAGATATAGGGGGAACTGAAGCTTTCTTT
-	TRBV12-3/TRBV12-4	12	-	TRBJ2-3	CASSLRGDTQYF	TGTGCCAGCAGCCTACGAGGAGATACGCAGTATTTT
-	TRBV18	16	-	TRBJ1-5	CASSPTGFPVHQPQHF	TGTGCCAGCTCACCAACAGGGTTCCCCGTACATCAGCCCCAGCATTTT
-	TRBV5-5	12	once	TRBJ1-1	CASSWRNTEAFF	TGTGCCAGCAGCTGGAGGAACACTGAAGCTTTCTTT
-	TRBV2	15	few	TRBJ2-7	CASSDQTALSYEQYF	TGTGCCAGCAGTGATCAGACAGCCCTATCCTACGAGCAGTACTTC
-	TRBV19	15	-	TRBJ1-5	CASSRGATPVAPQHF	TGTGCCAGCTCCCGGGGGGCCACTCCAGTCGCGCCCCAGCATTTT
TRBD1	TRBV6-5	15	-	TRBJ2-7	CASSLRTGVVYEQYF	TGTGCCAGCAGCCTAAGGACAGGGGTGGTCTACGAGCAGTACTTC
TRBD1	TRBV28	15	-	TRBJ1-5	CASSSPGQGLQPQHF	TGTGCCAGCAGTTCCCCGGGACAGGGGCTTCAGCCCCAGCATTTT
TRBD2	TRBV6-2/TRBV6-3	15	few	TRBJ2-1	CASSMRLAEYNEQFF	TGTGCCAGCAGTATGCGGCTAGCGGAATACAATGAGCAGTTCTTC
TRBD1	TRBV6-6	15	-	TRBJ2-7	CASSLFGTGRYEQYF	TGTGCCAGCAGTTTGTTCGGGACAGGGCGGTACGAGCAGTACTTC
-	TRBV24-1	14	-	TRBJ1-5	CATSDIGGAQPQHF	TGTGCCACCAGTGATATTGGGGGGGCTCAGCCCCAGCATTTT
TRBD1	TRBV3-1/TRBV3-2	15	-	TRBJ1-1	CASSQQGVANTEAFF	TGTGCCAGCAGCCAACAGGGGGTAGCGAACACTGAAGCTTTCTTT
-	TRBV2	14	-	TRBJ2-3	CASSEGRTIDTQYF	TGTGCCAGCAGTGAGGGCAGGACAATAGATACGCAGTATTTT
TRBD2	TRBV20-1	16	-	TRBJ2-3	CSASGLAGGPGDTQYF	TGCAGTGCTAGTGGACTAGCGGGGGGGCCCGGAGATACGCAGTATTTT
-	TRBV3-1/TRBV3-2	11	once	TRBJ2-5	CASSFRGTQYF	TGTGCCAGCAGCTTCAGGGGGACCCAGTACTTC
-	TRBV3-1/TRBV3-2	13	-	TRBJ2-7	CASRPSGAGEQYF	TGTGCCAGCAGGCCATCAGGGGCTGGGGAGCAGTACTTC
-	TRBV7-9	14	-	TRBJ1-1	CASSLGGGTLEAFF	TGTGCCAGCAGCTTAGGGGGCGGAACCCTGGAAGCTTTCTTT
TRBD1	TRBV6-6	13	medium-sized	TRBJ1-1	CASSATGGGEAFF	TGTGCCAGCAGCGCCACAGGGGGCGGTGAAGCTTTCTTT
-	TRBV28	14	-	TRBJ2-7	CASSPQDSPYEQYF	TGTGCCAGCAGCCCCCAAGACTCGCCTTACGAGCAGTACTTC
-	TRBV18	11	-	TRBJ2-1	CASVQGNEQFF	TGTGCCAGCGTCCAGGGCAATGAGCAGTTCTTC
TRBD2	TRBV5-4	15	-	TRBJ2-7	CASSTRTSASYEQYF	TGTGCCAGCAGCACCCGGACTAGCGCCTCCTACGAGCAGTACTTC
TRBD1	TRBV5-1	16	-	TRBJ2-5	CASSLGDSPFQETQYF	TGCGCCAGCAGCTTGGGGGACAGCCCGTTCCAAGAGACCCAGTACTTC
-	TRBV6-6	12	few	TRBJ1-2	CAAAPGAEGYTF	TGTGCCGCCGCCCCAGGGGCAGAGGGCTACACCTTC
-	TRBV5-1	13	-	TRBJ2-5	CASSLGTEETQYF	TGCGCCAGCAGCTTGGGGACTGAAGAGACCCAGTACTTC
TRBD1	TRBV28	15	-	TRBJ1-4	CASSRGGTENEKLFF	TGTGCCAGCAGCCGAGGGGGGACAGAAAATGAAAAACTGTTTTTT
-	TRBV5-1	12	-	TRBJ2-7	CASSEGSYEQYF	TGCGCCAGCAGCGAGGGCTCCTACGAGCAGTACTTC
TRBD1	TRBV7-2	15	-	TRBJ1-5	CASSPTGFGNQPQHF	TGTGCCAGCAGCCCGACAGGGTTTGGGAATCAGCCCCAGCATTTT
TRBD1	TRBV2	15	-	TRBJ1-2	CASRPDGTANYGYTF	TGTGCCAGCAGGCCTGACGGGACAGCTAACTATGGCTACACCTTC
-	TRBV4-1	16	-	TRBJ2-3	CASSQRSSPSTDTQYF	TGCGCCAGCAGCCAAAGGTCTAGCCCTAGCACAGATACGCAGTATTTT
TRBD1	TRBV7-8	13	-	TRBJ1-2	CASSLGPGGGYTF	TGTGCCAGCAGCTTAGGCCCAGGGGGTGGCTACACCTTC
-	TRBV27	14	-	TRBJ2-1	CASSLLRGYNEQFF	TGTGCCAGCAGTTTGCTCAGAGGGTACAATGAGCAGTTCTTC